This TCR beta chain comes out of a study of memory CD4+ T cells and cytomegalovirus serostatus. The sort gate was single viable CD3+CD4+CD8-CD45RO+ cells for memory CD4+ T cells. After removal of 7 bases from V and 1 base from J, the junction contained 10 bases not matched to a gene. Germline CDR1 and CDR2: SQVTM and ANQGSEA. This CDR3 is built from 15 residues. Method: immunoSEQ multiplex PCR; TCRdb's copy keeps in-frame clones and lacks some. The repertoire has around 57,000 clones, 60% to 85% of them found once; the top ten carry roughly 0.48%. This TCR derives from an adult in good health and CMV-seronegative. Some clones in this sample may be carry-over from other donors' samples. This chain uses TRBV29-1 with TRBJ1-3; 7 nucleotides agree with TRBD1. Source material: memory CD4+ T cells from blood. The CDR3 is CSAETGRASGNTIYF. In DNA, the CDR3 is TGCAGCGCCGAGACAGGGAGAGCTTCTGGAAACACCATATATTTT.